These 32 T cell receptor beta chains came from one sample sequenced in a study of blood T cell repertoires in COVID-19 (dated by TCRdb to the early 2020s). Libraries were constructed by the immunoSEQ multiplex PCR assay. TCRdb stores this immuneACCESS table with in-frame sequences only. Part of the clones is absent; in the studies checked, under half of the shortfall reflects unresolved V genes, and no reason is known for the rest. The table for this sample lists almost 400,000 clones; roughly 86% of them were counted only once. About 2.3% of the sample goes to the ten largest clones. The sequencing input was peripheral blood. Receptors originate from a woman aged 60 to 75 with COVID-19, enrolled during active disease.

The CDR3 is CASSETGSDTQYF. CDR3 nucleotide sequence: TGTGCCAGCAGCGAGACAGGTTCAGATACGCAGTATTTT. The chain uses TRBV5-5 and TRBJ2-3; D possibly corresponds to TRBD1 (6 bases). The germline CDR1 and CDR2 sequences are SGHKS and YYEKEE (reference sequence). This CDR3 comprises 13 residues. V lost 4 bases to trimming and J lost 4 bases, with 10 bases between them.

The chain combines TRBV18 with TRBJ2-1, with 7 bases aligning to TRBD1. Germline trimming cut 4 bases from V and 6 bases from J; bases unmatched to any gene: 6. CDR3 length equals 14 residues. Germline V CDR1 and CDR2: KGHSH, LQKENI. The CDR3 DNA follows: TGTGCCAGCTCACGAGACAGGGTTCGCAATGAGCAGTTCTTC. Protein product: CASSRDRVRNEQFF. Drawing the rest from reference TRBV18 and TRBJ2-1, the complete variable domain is NAGVMQNPRHLVRRRGQEARLRCSPMKGHSHVYWYRQLPEEGLKFMVYLQKENIIDESGMPKERFSAEFPKEGPSILRIQQVVRGDSAAYFCASSRDRVRNEQFFGPGTRLTVL.

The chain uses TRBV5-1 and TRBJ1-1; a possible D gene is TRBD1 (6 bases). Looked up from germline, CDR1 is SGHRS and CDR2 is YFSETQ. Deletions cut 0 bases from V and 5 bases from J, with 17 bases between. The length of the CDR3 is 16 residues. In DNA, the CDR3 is TGCGCCAGCAGCTTGGTCAGGGGCGGGCGTGAAACTGAAGCTTTCTTT. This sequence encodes CASSLVRGGRETEAFF.

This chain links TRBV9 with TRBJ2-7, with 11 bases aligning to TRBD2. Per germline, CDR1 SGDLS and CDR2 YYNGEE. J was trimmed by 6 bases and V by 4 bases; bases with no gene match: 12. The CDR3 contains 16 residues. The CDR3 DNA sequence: TGTGCCAGCAGCCGTAGCGGGACTAGCGGCGACCGCGAGCAGTACTTC. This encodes CASSRSGTSGDREQYF. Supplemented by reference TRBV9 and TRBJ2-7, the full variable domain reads DSGVTQTPKHLITATGQRVTLRCSPRSGDLSVYWYQQSLDQGLQFLIQYYNGEERAKGNILERFSAQQFPDLHSELNLSSLELGDSALYFCASSRSGTSGDREQYFGPGTRLTVT.

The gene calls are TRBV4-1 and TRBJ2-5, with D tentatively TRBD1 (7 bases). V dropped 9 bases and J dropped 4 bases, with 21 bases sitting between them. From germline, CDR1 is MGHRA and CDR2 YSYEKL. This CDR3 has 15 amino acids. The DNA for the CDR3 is TGCGCCAGTAGAACTGCCAGGGGGGAATCAGAGACCCAGTACTTC. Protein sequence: CASRTARGESETQYF.

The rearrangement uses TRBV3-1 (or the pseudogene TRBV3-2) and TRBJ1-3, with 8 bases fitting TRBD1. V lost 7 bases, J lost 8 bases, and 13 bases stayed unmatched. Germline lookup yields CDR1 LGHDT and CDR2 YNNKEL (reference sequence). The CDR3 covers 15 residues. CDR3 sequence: CASTSRGTGLDTIYF. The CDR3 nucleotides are TGTGCCAGCACCTCCAGGGGGACAGGTCTAGACACCATATATTTT.

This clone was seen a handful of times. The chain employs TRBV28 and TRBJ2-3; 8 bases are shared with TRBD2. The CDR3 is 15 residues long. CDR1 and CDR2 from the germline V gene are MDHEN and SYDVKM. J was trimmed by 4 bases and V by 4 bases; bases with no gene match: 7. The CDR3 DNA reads TGTGCCAGCAGTTCTCCGGGACTAGGGGCAGATACGCAGTATTTT. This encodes CASSSPGLGADTQYF.

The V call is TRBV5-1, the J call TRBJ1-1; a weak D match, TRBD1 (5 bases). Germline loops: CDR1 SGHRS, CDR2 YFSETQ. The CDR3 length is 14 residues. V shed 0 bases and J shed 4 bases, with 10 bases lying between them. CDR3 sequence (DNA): TGCGCCAGCAGCTTGGGACAGCCTCTCACTGAAGCTTTCTTT. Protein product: CASSLGQPLTEAFF.

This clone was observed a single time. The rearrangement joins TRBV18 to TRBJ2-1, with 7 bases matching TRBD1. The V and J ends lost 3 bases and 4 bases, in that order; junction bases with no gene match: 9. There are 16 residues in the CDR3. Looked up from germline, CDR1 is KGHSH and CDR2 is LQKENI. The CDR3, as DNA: TGTGCCAGCTCACCCTTGGGACAGCTAGAATACAATGAGCAGTTCTTC. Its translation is CASSPLGQLEYNEQFF.

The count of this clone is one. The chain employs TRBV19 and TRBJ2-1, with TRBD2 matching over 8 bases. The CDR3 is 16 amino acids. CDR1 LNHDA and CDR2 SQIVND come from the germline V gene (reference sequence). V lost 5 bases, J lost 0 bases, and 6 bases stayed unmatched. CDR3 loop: CASSVLAGSSYNEQFF. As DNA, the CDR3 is TGTGCCAGTAGTGTGTTAGCGGGGAGCTCCTACAATGAGCAGTTCTTC.

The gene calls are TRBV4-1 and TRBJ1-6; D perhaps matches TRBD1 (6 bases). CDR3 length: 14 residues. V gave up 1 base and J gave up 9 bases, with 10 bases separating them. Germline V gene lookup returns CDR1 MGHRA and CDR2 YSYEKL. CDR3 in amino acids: CASSQGQAVSPLHF. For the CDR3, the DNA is TGCGCCAGCAGCCAAGGACAGGCGGTTTCACCCCTCCACTTT.

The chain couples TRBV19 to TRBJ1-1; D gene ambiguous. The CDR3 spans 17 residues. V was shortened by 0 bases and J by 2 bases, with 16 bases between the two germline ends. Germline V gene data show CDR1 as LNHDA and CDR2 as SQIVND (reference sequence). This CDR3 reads CASSIDNSPAANTEAFF. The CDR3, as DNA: TGTGCCAGTAGTATAGATAACAGCCCCGCCGCCAACACTGAAGCTTTCTTT.

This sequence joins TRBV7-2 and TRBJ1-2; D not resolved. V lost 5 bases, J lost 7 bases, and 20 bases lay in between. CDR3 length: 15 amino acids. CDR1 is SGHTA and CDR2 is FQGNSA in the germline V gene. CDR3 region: CASSPVWREEGGYTF. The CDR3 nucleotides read TGTGCCAGCAGCCCGGTGTGGAGGGAGGAGGGTGGCTACACCTTC. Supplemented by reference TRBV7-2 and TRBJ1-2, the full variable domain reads GAGVSQSPSNKVTEKGKDVELRCDPISGHTALYWYRQSLGQGLEFLIYFQGNSAPDKSGLPSDRFSAERTGGSVSTLTIQRTQQEDSAVYLCASSPVWREEGGYTFGSGTRLTVV.

The CDR3 DNA sequence: TGCGCCAGCAGCTTGGCCCCATCTGGGCAGGGAAGCACTGAAGCTTTCTTT. Translated, it gives CASSLAPSGQGSTEAFF. The chain links TRBV5-1 to TRBJ1-1, with a weak D call TRBD1 (5 bases). The ends were cut back, 0 bases at V and 4 bases at J, with 19 bases in the middle. The CDR3 spans 17 residues. Looked up from germline, CDR1 is SGHRS and CDR2 is YFSETQ.

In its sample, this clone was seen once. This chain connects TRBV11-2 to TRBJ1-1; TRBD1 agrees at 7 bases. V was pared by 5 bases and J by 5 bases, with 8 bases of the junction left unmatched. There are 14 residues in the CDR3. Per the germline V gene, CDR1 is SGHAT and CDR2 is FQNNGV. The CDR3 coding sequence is TGTGCCAGCAGCCCCCAGGGGGGAAGTACTGAAGCTTTCTTT. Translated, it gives CASSPQGGSTEAFF.

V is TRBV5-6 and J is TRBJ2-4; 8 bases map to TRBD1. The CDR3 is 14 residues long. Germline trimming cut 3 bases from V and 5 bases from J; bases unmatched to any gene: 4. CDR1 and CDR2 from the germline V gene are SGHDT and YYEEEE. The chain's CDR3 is CASSYTGGQNIQYF. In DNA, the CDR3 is TGTGCCAGCAGCTACACAGGGGGGCAAAACATTCAGTACTTC.

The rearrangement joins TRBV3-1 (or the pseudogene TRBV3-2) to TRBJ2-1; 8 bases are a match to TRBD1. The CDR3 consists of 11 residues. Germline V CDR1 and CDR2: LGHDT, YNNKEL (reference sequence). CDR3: CAIRGRGEQFF. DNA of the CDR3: TGTGCGATCAGGGGGCGGGGTGAGCAGTTCTTC.

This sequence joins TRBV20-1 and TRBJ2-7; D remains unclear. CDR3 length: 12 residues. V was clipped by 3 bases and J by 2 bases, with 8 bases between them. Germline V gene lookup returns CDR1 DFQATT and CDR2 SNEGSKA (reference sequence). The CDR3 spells CSASAQTYEQYF. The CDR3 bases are TGCAGTGCTAGTGCCCAAACCTACGAGCAGTACTTC.

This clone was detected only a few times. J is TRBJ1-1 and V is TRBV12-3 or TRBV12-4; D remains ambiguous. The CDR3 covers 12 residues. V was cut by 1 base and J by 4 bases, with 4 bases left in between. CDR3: CASSLGSTEAFF. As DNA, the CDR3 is TGTGCCAGCAGTTTAGGGAGCACTGAAGCTTTCTTT.

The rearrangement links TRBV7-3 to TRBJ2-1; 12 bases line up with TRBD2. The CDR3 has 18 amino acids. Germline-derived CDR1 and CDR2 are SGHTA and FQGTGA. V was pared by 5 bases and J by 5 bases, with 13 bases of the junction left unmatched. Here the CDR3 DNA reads TGTGCCAGCAGCCCCAAACCAGCTAGCGGGGGGGCTAACAATGAGCAGTTCTTC. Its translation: CASSPKPASGGANNEQFF.

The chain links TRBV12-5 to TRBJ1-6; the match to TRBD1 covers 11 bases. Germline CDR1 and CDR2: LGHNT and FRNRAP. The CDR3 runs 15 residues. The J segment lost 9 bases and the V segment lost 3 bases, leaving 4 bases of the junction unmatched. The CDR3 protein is CASGFWTGGVSPLHF. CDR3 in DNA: TGTGCTAGTGGTTTTTGGACAGGGGGCGTTTCACCCCTCCACTTT. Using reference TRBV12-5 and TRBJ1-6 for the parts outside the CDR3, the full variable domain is DARVTQTPRHKVTEMGQEVTMRCQPILGHNTVFWYRQTMMQGLELLAYFRNRAPLDDSGMPKDRFSAEMPDATLATLKIQPSEPRDSAVYFCASGFWTGGVSPLHFGNGTRLTVT.

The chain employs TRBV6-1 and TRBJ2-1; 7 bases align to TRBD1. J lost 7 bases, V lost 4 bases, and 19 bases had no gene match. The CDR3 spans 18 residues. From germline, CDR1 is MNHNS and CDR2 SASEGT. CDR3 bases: TGTGCCAGCAGTGGAAAGCCTCGAGGGGGCCGAATGGGGAATGAGCAGTTCTTC. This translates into CASSGKPRGGRMGNEQFF.

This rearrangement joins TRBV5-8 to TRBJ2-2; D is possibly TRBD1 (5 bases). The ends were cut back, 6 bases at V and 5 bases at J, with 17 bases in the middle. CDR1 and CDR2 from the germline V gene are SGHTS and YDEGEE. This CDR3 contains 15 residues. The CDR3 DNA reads TGTGCCAGCACCGTCCTCCAGCCAGGGACCGGGGAGCTGTTTTTT. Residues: CASTVLQPGTGELFF.

In DNA, the CDR3 is TGTGCCAGCTCCCCGGGAGAGATGAACACTGAAGCTTTCTTT. Residues: CASSPGEMNTEAFF. The rearrangement joins TRBV18 to TRBJ1-1; D is uncertain. Between the trimmed V and J ends, which lost 6 bases and 0 bases, there was a span of 11 bases. CDR3 length equals 14 residues. The germline V gene has CDR1 KGHSH and CDR2 LQKENI.

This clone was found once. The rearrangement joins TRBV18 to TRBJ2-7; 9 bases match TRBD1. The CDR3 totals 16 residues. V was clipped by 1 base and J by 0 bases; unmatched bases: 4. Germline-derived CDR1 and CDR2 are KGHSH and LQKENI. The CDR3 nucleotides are TGTGCCAGCTCACCACTCGGGACAGGGATCTCCTACGAGCAGTACTTC. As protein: CASSPLGTGISYEQYF.

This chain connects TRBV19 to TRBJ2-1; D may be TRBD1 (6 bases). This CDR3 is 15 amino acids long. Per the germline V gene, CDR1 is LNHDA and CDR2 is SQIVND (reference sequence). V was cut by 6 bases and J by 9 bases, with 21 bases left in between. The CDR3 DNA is TGTGCCAGTAGAGCCGGGACATTGGGGCGGGTTGAGCAGTTCTTC. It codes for CASRAGTLGRVEQFF.

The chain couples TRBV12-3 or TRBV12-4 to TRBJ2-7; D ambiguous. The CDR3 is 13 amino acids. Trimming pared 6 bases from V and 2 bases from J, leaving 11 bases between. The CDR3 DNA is TGTGCCAGCAGCCCGGCAGGCCCCTACGAGCAGTACTTC. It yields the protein CASSPAGPYEQYF.

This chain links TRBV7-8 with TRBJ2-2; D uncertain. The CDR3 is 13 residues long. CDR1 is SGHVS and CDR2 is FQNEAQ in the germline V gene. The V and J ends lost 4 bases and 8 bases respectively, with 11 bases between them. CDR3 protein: CASSSHEWGELFF. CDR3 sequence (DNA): TGTGCCAGCAGCTCCCACGAGTGGGGGGAGCTGTTTTTT. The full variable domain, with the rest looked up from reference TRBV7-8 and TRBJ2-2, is GAGVSQSPRYKVAKRGQDVALRCDPISGHVSLFWYQQALGQGPEFLTYFQNEAQLDKSGLPSDRFFAERPEGSVSTLKIQRTQQEDSAVYLCASSSHEWGELFFGEGSRLTVL.

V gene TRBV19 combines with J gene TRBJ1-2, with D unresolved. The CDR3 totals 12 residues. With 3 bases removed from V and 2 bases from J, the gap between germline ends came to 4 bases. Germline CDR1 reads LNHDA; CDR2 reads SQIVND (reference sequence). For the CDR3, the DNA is TGTGCCAGTAGTATGGCCAACTATGGCTACACCTTC. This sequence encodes CASSMANYGYTF.

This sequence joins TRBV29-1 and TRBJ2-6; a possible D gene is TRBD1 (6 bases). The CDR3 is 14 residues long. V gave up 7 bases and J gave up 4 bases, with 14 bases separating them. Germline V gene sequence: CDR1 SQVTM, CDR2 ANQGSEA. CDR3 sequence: CSGLTGSGANVLTF. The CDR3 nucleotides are TGCAGCGGACTAACAGGGTCCGGGGCCAACGTCCTGACTTTC.

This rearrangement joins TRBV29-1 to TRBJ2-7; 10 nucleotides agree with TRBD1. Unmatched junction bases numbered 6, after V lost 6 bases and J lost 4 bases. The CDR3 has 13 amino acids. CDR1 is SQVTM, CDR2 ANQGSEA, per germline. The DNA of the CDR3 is TGCAGCGTACGACAGGGGGCCCAATACGAGCAGTACTTC. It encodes CSVRQGAQYEQYF.

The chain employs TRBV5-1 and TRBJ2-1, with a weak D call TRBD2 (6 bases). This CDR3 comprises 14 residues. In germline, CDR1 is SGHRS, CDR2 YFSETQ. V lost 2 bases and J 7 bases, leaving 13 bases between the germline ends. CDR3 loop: CASSFTGSRNEQFF. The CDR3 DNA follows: TGCGCCAGCAGCTTCACCGGGAGTCGGAATGAGCAGTTCTTC.